What follows describes a single T cell receptor (beta chain). The CDR3 spans 14 residues. Germline CDR1 reads KGHDR; CDR2 reads SFDVKD. Losses at the gene ends were 4 bases for V and 4 bases for J; bases not matched to a gene: 5. The source of the sample is a study of control samples from healthy donors and cancer patients. This table comes from immunoSEQ multiplex PCR, and its TCRdb copy is limited to in-frame clones, with some not included. The sample includes some 130,000 clones, about 91% seen only once; the top ten take 3.4%. Input material: blood. The rearrangement uses TRBV24-1 and TRBJ1-2; 7 nucleotides match TRBD1. This receptor was taken from a man aged 35-49 years in good health. In DNA form, the CDR3 reads TGTGCCACCAGTGAAGGAGGGGGCTTCTATGGCTACACCTTC. Its protein product is CATSEGGGFYGYTF.